One and the same sample provided the 21 T cell receptor beta chains below, sequenced in a study of PD-1 blockade in classical Hodgkin lymphoma. The time point denotes: newly diagnosed, previously untreated cHL patient sample. Sequencing was performed with immunoSEQ multiplex PCR; in TCRdb, only in-frame clones are kept and a portion is missing. This sample has fewer than 90,000 clones, with about 93% found just once. The sample was peripheral blood mononuclear cells (PBMCs). The source is a human donor with classical Hodgkin lymphoma.

The J gene is TRBJ1-1, the V gene TRBV15; D may be TRBD1 (5 bases). In germline, CDR1 is LNHNV, CDR2 YYDKDF (reference sequence). Trimming removed 4 bases at V and 3 bases at J, with 21 bases between. The CDR3 consists of 17 residues. As DNA, the CDR3 is TGTGCCACCAGCAAACCCGGGACGGGGAAGGGATACACTGAAGCTTTCTTT. Its translation: CATSKPGTGKGYTEAFF.

This clone was recorded once. The chain combines TRBV19 with TRBJ1-1; D uncertain. Germline CDR1 LNHDA, CDR2 SQIVND (reference sequence). V gave up 5 bases and J gave up 4 bases, with 14 bases separating them. This CDR3 has 14 residues. The DNA for the CDR3 is TGTGCCAGTAGTTCGGCCCCTTGGGTCACTGAAGCTTTCTTT. Its protein product is CASSSAPWVTEAFF. The whole variable domain, remainder taken from reference TRBV19 and TRBJ1-1, is DGGITQSPKYLFRKEGQNVTLSCEQNLNHDAMYWYRQDPGQGLRLIYYSQIVNDFQKGDIAEGYSVSREKKESFPLTVTSAQKNPTAFYLCASSSAPWVTEAFFGQGTRLTVV.

The J gene is TRBJ2-7, the V gene TRBV5-1; D gene unclear. Germline CDR1 SGHRS, CDR2 YFSETQ. The CDR3 is made up of 14 amino acids. Trimming shortened V by 3 bases and J by 2 bases, and 12 bases separated the two germline ends. CDR3 amino acids: CASSSGTATYEQYF. CDR3 sequence (DNA): TGCGCCAGCAGCTCAGGAACCGCCACCTACGAGCAGTACTTC.

The V call is TRBV2, the J call TRBJ1-3, with D perhaps matching TRBD1 (5 bases). Germline V gene sequence: CDR1 SNHLY, CDR2 FYNNEI. This CDR3 is 15 amino acids long. V gave up 4 bases and J gave up 2 bases, with 12 bases separating them. CDR3 sequence (DNA): TGTGCCAGCAGTGGGGACGGCCTAGCTGGAAACACCATATATTTT. Protein product: CASSGDGLAGNTIYF. Drawing the rest from reference TRBV2 and TRBJ1-3, the complete variable domain is EPEVTQTPSHQVTQMGQEVILRCVPISNHLYFYWYRQILGQKVEFLVSFYNNEISEKSEIFDDQFSVERPDGSNFTLKIRSTKLEDSAMYFCASSGDGLAGNTIYFGEGSWLTVV.

This chain links TRBV2 with TRBJ2-3; a weak D match, TRBD1 (5 bases). The CDR3 covers 13 residues. Trimming took off 6 bases at V and 3 bases at J, with 10 bases between the two ends. Germline CDR1 reads SNHLY; CDR2 reads FYNNEI. CDR3 region: CASRVDNTDTQYF. The CDR3 region has the DNA TGTGCCAGCAGGGTGGACAATACAGATACGCAGTATTTT.

This chain connects TRBV7-9 to TRBJ2-3; 8 bases match TRBD1. There are 15 residues in the CDR3. Germline V lookup: CDR1 SEHNR, CDR2 FQNEAQ (reference sequence). Trimming took 1 base from V and 8 from J; bases not matched to a gene: 8. The CDR3 protein is CASSLEGQGAVTQYF. CDR3 nucleotides: TGTGCCAGCAGCTTAGAGGGGCAGGGGGCCGTTACGCAGTATTTT.

This chain joins TRBV6-6 and TRBJ2-7, with D unclear. Trimming took 6 bases from V and 4 from J, leaving 16 bases between them. The CDR3 covers 14 residues. Looked up from germline, CDR1 is MNHNY and CDR2 is SVGAGI (reference sequence). The CDR3: CASSYGPKVYEQYF. CDR3 in DNA: TGTGCCAGCAGCTACGGGCCGAAAGTTTACGAGCAGTACTTC.

This chain joins TRBV9 and TRBJ2-3; possibly TRBD1 or TRBD2 for D (6 bases each). Germline lookup yields CDR1 SGDLS and CDR2 YYNGEE. This CDR3 comprises 14 residues. V dropped 3 bases and J dropped 0 bases, with 8 bases sitting between them. The CDR3 loop is CASSGGASTDTQYF. CDR3 sequence (DNA): TGTGCCAGCAGCGGGGGGGCGAGCACAGATACGCAGTATTTT.

This chain connects TRBV27 to TRBJ1-2; 8 bases agree with TRBD1. The CDR3 has 16 residues. The germline V gene has CDR1 MNHEY and CDR2 SMNVEV (reference sequence). The V and J ends lost 3 bases and 4 bases, in that order; junction bases with no gene match: 10. The CDR3 sequence is CASSFAAGGRIYGYTF. The CDR3 DNA reads as TGTGCCAGCAGTTTTGCGGCAGGGGGCAGGATCTATGGCTACACCTTC.

The V and J genes are TRBV30 and TRBJ2-2; tentatively, D is TRBD2 (5 bases). Germline lookup yields CDR1 GTSNPN and CDR2 SVGIG (reference sequence). The CDR3 runs to 14 residues. Trimming removed 0 bases from V and 1 base from J, with 6 bases in between. The CDR3 nucleotides read TGTGCCTGGAGTGTACTAGGGAACACCGGGGAGCTGTTTTTT. It yields the protein CAWSVLGNTGELFF.

V and J are TRBV6-5 and TRBJ2-2, with D maybe TRBD1 (6 bases). The V and J ends lost 0 bases and 3 bases respectively, with 8 bases between them. CDR1 MNHEY and CDR2 SVGAGI come from the germline V gene. The length of the CDR3 is 15 residues. DNA for the CDR3: TGTGCCAGCAGTTACTCCGCAGGGGACACCGGGGAGCTGTTTTTT. Protein sequence: CASSYSAGDTGELFF.

The J gene is TRBJ1-2, the V gene TRBV18, with D perhaps matching TRBD1 (5 bases). Germline assignment: CDR1 KGHSH and CDR2 LQKENI. The CDR3 length is 13 residues. With 3 bases removed from V and 6 bases from J, the gap between germline ends came to 11 bases. CDR3 amino acids: CASSPSRDHGYTF. DNA of the CDR3: TGTGCCAGCTCACCCTCACGGGACCATGGCTACACCTTC.

This chain joins TRBV28 and TRBJ1-1; possible D gene TRBD1, 6 bases. Per germline, CDR1 MDHEN and CDR2 SYDVKM. The CDR3 has 15 residues. The V end was cut by 5 bases, the J end by 1 base, with 14 bases between. The CDR3 coding sequence is TGTGCCAGCAGTCCCGCCACGACAGGGAACACTGAAGCTTTCTTT. The encoded protein is CASSPATTGNTEAFF.

V is TRBV28 and J is TRBJ2-1; 8 nucleotides align to TRBD1. Germline V gives CDR1 MDHEN, CDR2 SYDVKM. The junction had 17 bases not matched to a gene; V was cut back by 6 bases and J by 10 bases. The CDR3 contains 16 residues. The DNA for the CDR3 is TGTGCCAGCAGACCCCCCCGGACAGGGATGGAGGGGGAGCAGTTCTTC. Translation gives CASRPPRTGMEGEQFF.

This clone appeared once. The chain has TRBV6-6 and TRBJ1-1, with TRBD1 identical over 7 bases. This CDR3 comprises 13 residues. Germline loops: CDR1 MNHNY, CDR2 SVGAGI (reference sequence). Trimming took 5 bases from V and 4 from J; bases not matched to a gene: 4. CDR3 amino acids: CASSRDSGTEAFF. In nucleotides, the CDR3 is TGTGCCAGCAGTCGGGACAGCGGCACTGAAGCTTTCTTT.

V and J are TRBV5-1 and TRBJ1-1, with 9 bases fitting TRBD1. V lost 2 bases to trimming and J lost 11 bases; unmatched junction nucleotides: 4. The germline CDR1 and CDR2 sequences are SGHRS and YFSETQ. The CDR3 runs 12 residues. CDR3 bases: TGCGCCAGCAGCTTTGGGACAGGGTATGCTTTCTTT. This codes for CASSFGTGYAFF.

The V call is TRBV7-9, the J call TRBJ1-1, with 8 positions matching TRBD1. Germline CDR1 reads SEHNR; CDR2 reads FQNEAQ (reference sequence). This CDR3 is 13 amino acids long. V gave up 3 bases and J gave up 12 bases; unmatched junction bases: 9. The CDR3 DNA is TGTGCCAGCAGCTTTAGTGGACAGGGTGGAACTTTCTTT. It codes for CASSFSGQGGTFF.

The chain has TRBV19 and TRBJ2-1; the D is unclear. Germline values: CDR1 LNHDA, CDR2 SQIVND (reference sequence). The CDR3 extends over 12 amino acids. The ends were cut back, 1 base at V and 8 bases at J, with 6 bases in the middle. The CDR3, as DNA: TGTGCCAGTAGTATAGTTGTGGATGAGCAGTTCTTC. It yields the protein CASSIVVDEQFF.

The rearrangement links TRBV7-8 to TRBJ1-1, with unresolved D. Germline lookup yields CDR1 SGHVS and CDR2 FQNEAQ. This CDR3 has 13 residues. V was clipped by 4 bases and J by 4 bases, with 10 bases between them. CDR3 DNA sequence: TGTGCCAGCAGCTCGCGGGGAGCCACTGAAGCTTTCTTT. It is translated as CASSSRGATEAFF.

The CDR3 loop is CTSSHRGGETQYF. The DNA for the CDR3 is TGCACCAGCAGCCATAGAGGTGGCGAGACCCAGTACTTC. The chain couples TRBV1 to TRBJ2-5; the DNA was not compared with TRBD2, the D call given in the table. TRBV1 counts as a pseudogene. The CDR3 has 13 residues.

The V gene is TRBV20-1, the J gene TRBJ2-7; D remains ambiguous. The CDR3 is made up of 11 amino acids. In germline, CDR1 is DFQATT, CDR2 SNEGSKA (reference sequence). The V end lost 3 bases, the J end lost 3 bases, and 6 bases lay between the germline ends. The CDR3 DNA follows: TGCAGTGCTAGTCCAAACTACGAGCAGTACTTC. The encoded protein is CSASPNYEQYF.